Included here is one T cell receptor beta chain sequence, with context. Its target antigen remains unknown. Nothing much larger sits one base from this clone, and base qualities are not available. Library preparation used the immunoSEQ multiplex PCR assay. For most patients, genomic DNA was isolated with the Qiagen DNeasy Blood and Tissue Kit and shipped frozen to Adaptive Biotechnologies for TCR sequencing. For most patients, genomic DNA was subjected to high-throughput TCR-beta CDR3 sequencing by Adaptive Biotechnologies. The authors' analysis ran thus. TCR sequencing data for 18 patients were retrieved from Adaptive's ImmunoSEQ software; a few other patients were processed with MiXCR and VDJtools. To correct CD4 versus CD8 sorting errors, any sequence found in both subsets at a frequency ratio below 5:1 was removed. CDR3 nucleotide sequences shared by donor and recipient were removed because the origin of these sequences could not be assigned. Alloreactive clones required at least 2-fold expansion over unstimulated cells and minimum CFSE-low frequency of 0.002% (template counts) or 0.001% (read counts). Clones were considered mappable if detected in sequenced pre-transplant spleen, lymph node, or MLR CFSE-low populations of the donor or recipient. The cumulative frequency of alloreactive clones was calculated as a percentage of all sequences, weighted by copy number. TCRdb re-hosts the immuneACCESS table, in-frame sequences only. Its copies lack some clones; in the studies checked, an unresolved V gene accounts for under half of them, and the cause for the rest is not known. The DNA was the basis for D and trimming; V, J and clone size are from that table. In this sample the table shows 100,000 to 130,000 clones, approximately 86% of which occur a single time. The top ten constitute around 0.73% of the sample.

The data were taken from a study of graft-versus-host responses after intestinal transplantation (dated by TCRdb to the early 2020s). About the full investigation: Multivisceral, liver-intestinal, or isolated intestinal transplants were received by the recipients. Graft-versus-host and host-versus-graft alloreactive T cell clones were tracked in the graft, circulation and bone marrow after intestinal transplantation using bulk TCR-beta CDR3 sequencing. Every recipient was given anti-thymocyte globulin induction, then maintenance tacrolimus and steroids for around three years. A cohort of fewer than 25 intestinal transplant recipients, including one retransplant, was enrolled, and 3 patients lacking pretransplant specimens were excluded. A peak of at least 4% donor T cells among recipient peripheral blood mononuclear cells was the definition used for donor T cell macrochimerism. Instead of going to the commercial service, samples from a few later patients were sequenced in-house on an Illumina MiSeq and processed with MiXCR. Alloreactive clones were identified by sequencing pre-transplant mixed lymphocyte reaction products and comparing them with unstimulated pre-transplant donor and recipient T cells.

CDR1 SGHRS and CDR2 YFSETQ were looked up in the germline V gene. V lost 2 bases and J lost 2 bases; the stretch between them is 9 bases long. Inclusive of the bounding cysteine and phenylalanine, the CDR3 is 14 residues long. Of all the DNA, just the CDR3 is kept, 42 bases in frame from base 1. The time point label here, explained by the study, means: cells obtained before transplantation from donor or recipient. CD3+CD4+ and CD3+CD8+ populations were FACS-sorted from unstimulated pre-transplant donor and recipient cells taken from spleen or lymph nodes. Study-level results and caveats: The conclusions were limited by the relatively low number and heterogeneity of the intestinal transplant patients. GvH clones were detected in recipient bone marrow, and some of these GvH clones were observed earlier in ileal mucosa or blood, consistent with an intestinal mucosal origin. Early after transplant, peak levels of circulating GvH clones were associated with declines in HvG clones. Patients with donor T cell macrochimerism had high GvH to HvG T cell clonal ratios in their allografts.

The sequence links TRBV5-1 to TRBJ2-3; the best D guess is TRBD1, with 6 bases matching. The sequence was collected from a human donor who was the organ donor for an intestinal transplant. The sequenced sample was unstimulated CD4+ T cells sorted from spleen or lymph node cells, obtained before transplant. The CDR3 region reads CASSFGQTTDTQYF. The sequence in DNA is TGCGCCAGCAGCTTTGGACAGACCACAGATACGCAGTATTTT.